A single T cell receptor (beta chain) is shown here with its context. Its target is unknown. TCR beta CDR3 region amplification was performed from RNA transcripts. The study used the HTBI primer set for a first-round RT-PCR of the TCR CDR3. TCRdb independently ran MiXCR on the multiplex PCR reads; one entry per CDR3 protein. The data show more than 300,000 distinct CDR3 sequences, 14% seen once. The sample belongs to a study of T cells in Graves' hyperthyroidism and ophthalmopathy. Study-level information: Peripheral blood was taken when the disease was first diagnosed, before any treatment began.

Overall study findings and caveats: Ophthalmopathy onset followed model prediction by a median approximately six months.

The CDR3 is 14 residues long. The V end lost 3 bases, the J end lost 4 bases, and 13 bases lay between the germline ends. The chain couples TRBV12-3 or TRBV12-4 to TRBJ2-7; a weak D match, TRBD1 (7 bases). The TCR originated in a woman younger than 45 with Graves' ophthalmopathy. The sequenced sample consisted of blood. The CDR3 spells CASSLAGGWYEQYF. DNA for the CDR3: TGTGCCAGCAGTTTGGCAGGGGGGTGGTACGAGCAGTACTTC.